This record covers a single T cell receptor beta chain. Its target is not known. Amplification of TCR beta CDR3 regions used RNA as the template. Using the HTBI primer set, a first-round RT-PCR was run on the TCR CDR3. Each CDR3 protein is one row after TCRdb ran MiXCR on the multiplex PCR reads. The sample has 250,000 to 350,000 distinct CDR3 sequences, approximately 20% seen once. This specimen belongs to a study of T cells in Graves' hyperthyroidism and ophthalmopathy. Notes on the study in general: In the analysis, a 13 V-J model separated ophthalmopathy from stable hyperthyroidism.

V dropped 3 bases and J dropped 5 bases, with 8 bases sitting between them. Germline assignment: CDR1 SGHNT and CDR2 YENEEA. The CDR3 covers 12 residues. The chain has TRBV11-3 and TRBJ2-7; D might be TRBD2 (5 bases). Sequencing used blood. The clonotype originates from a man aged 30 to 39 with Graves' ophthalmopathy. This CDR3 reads CASSFRENEQYF. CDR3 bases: TGTGCCAGCAGCTTCCGGGAAAACGAGCAGTACTTC.